This is a list of T cell receptor beta chains from one sample in a study of Ad26.COV2.S vaccination and SARS-CoV-2 variants. The protocol was immunoSEQ multiplex PCR, while the TCRdb copy is restricted to in-frame clones and leaves out a portion. The sample has hundreds of thousands of clones, 80% to 90% seen once. Sequences were derived from peripheral blood, sampled in a trial of Ad26.COV2.S vaccine versus placebo. The source is a person aged 18-60 years who received the Ad26.COV2.S COVID-19 vaccine or a placebo. Each CDR3 is given with its conserved first and last residue. The D gene is left open where the match is weak. A clone size is listed for some rows: how often the clone was seen (once, few, many), or a class if it is expanded.

TRBV28	.	.	TRBJ2-1	CASSLTKGAGYNEQFF	TGTGCCAGCAGTTTGACAAAGGGGGCGGGGTACAATGAGCAGTTCTTC
TRBV28	.	.	TRBJ2-1	CASAALGYEQFF	TGTGCCAGCGCGGCTTTGGGCTATGAGCAGTTCTTC
TRBV5-1	.	.	TRBJ2-3	CASTAGGASTDTQYF	TGCGCCAGCACGGCCGGGGGCGCTAGCACAGATACGCAGTATTTT
TRBV27	.	.	TRBJ1-4	CASRRGSRNEKLFF	TGTGCCAGCAGAAGGGGGTCAAGGAATGAAAAACTGTTTTTT
TRBV2	.	.	TRBJ1-5	CASSPFDRGSHQPQHF	TGTGCCAGCAGTCCTTTCGACCGGGGTAGCCATCAGCCCCAGCATTTT
TRBV5-5	.	.	TRBJ2-5	CASTRTDPQETQYF	TGTGCCAGCACCCGGACAGATCCTCAAGAGACCCAGTACTTC
TRBV18	.	.	TRBJ1-5	CASSRNGQINQPQHF	TGTGCCAGCTCACGCAATGGACAGATCAATCAGCCCCAGCATTTT
TRBV18	.	few	TRBJ1-3	CASSARGAGRDDSSSGNTIYF	TGTGCCAGCTCAGCCCGGGGTGCGGGACGAGACGATTCCTCCTCTGGAAACACCATATATTTT
TRBV5-8	TRBD1	.	TRBJ2-5	CASSLGQGSYETQYF	TGTGCCAGCAGCTTGGGACAGGGGTCTTATGAGACCCAGTACTTC
TRBV20-1	.	once	TRBJ2-7	CSASGAYEQYF	TGCAGTGCTAGCGGAGCCTACGAGCAGTACTTC
TRBV9	TRBD2	.	TRBJ2-1	CASSVEDIGRESAYNEQFF	TGTGCCAGCAGCGTAGAGGACATAGGGCGGGAGTCAGCTTACAATGAGCAGTTCTTC
TRBV14	.	.	TRBJ2-5	CASSQVILDGTQYF	TGTGCCAGCAGCCAAGTGATCTTGGACGGGACCCAGTACTTC
TRBV20-1	.	.	TRBJ2-7	CSARGQYGQYF	TGCAGTGCTAGAGGGCAGTACGGGCAGTACTTC
TRBV28	.	once	TRBJ1-5	CASSLSLGAQHF	TGTGCCAGCAGTTTGTCTCTCGGGGCCCAGCATTTT
TRBV5-4	TRBD2	.	TRBJ2-2	CASSSGGRITGELFF	TGTGCCAGCAGCTCGGGCGGGAGGATCACCGGGGAGCTGTTTTTT
TRBV28	.	.	TRBJ1-5	CASSLRDTIGRPQHF	TGTGCCAGCAGTTTAAGGGACACCATCGGTCGGCCCCAGCATTTT
TRBV11-2	TRBD1	.	TRBJ2-5	CASSLGQGQETQYF	TGTGCCAGCAGCTTAGGACAGGGTCAAGAGACCCAGTACTTC
TRBV6-6	.	.	TRBJ2-5	CASSPEGLEETQYF	TGTGCCAGCAGTCCCGAGGGTTTAGAAGAGACCCAGTACTTC
TRBV6-6	.	.	TRBJ2-3	CASCIADPDTQYF	TGTGCCAGCTGCATAGCGGATCCAGATACGCAGTATTTT
TRBV18	.	.	TRBJ1-4	CASSPKEAGAPEKLFF	TGTGCCAGCTCACCAAAGGAGGCAGGGGCGCCTGAAAAACTGTTTTTT
TRBV28	.	.	TRBJ2-7	CASSFPFTGKGVEVYEQYF	TGTGCCAGCAGTTTCCCCTTTACAGGGAAGGGGGTAGAGGTCTACGAGCAGTACTTC
TRBV27	TRBD2	.	TRBJ2-1	CASSFRGLAAYNEQFF	TGTGCCAGCAGTTTTAGGGGACTAGCGGCTTACAATGAGCAGTTCTTC
TRBV5-4	TRBD1	.	TRBJ2-7	CASSQTGPTPEQYF	TGTGCCAGCAGCCAGACAGGGCCGACCCCCGAGCAGTACTTC
TRBV18	TRBD2	.	TRBJ2-1	CASSPRDYPYNEQFF	TGTGCCAGCTCACCAAGGGACTACCCCTACAATGAGCAGTTCTTC
TRBV14	.	.	TRBJ2-7	CASSLAHYEQYF	TGTGCCAGCAGCCTGGCCCACTACGAGCAGTACTTC
TRBV5-4	.	.	TRBJ2-3	CASSLAPAGSTDTQYF	TGTGCCAGCAGCTTGGCTCCGGCTGGTAGCACAGATACGCAGTATTTT
TRBV6-2/TRBV6-3	.	.	TRBJ1-1	CASSYSTSDTEAFF	TGTGCCAGCAGTTACTCGACTTCAGACACTGAAGCTTTCTTT
TRBV19	TRBD2	.	TRBJ2-4	CASSSLGLADSKNIQYF	TGTGCCAGTAGTAGCCTGGGACTAGCGGATTCCAAAAACATTCAGTACTTC
TRBV20-1	.	.	TRBJ2-1	CSASGADLGGREQFF	TGCAGTGCTAGTGGTGCCGACTTAGGGGGGCGGGAGCAGTTCTTC